This T cell receptor (beta chain) was recovered during a study of T-cell reconstitution after alpha-beta-depleted transplantation in children. Study-level results: As was reported, about two months after transplant, alpha-beta T cells came from several hundred expanded graft clones. From newly produced T cells came most of the T-cell counts and diversity one year after transplant.

For TCRbeta, the library was prepared with unique molecular identifiers. TCRdb processed the PCR reads anew with MiXCR; each CDR3 protein has one entry. The sample shows under 250,000 distinct CDR3 sequences, approximately 6.9% of them seen only once. Note on this clonotype: Its antigen remains unidentified.

Sequencing used PBMCs, obtained before TCRalphabeta/CD19-depleted stem cell transplant. The receptor was isolated from a boy aged 2 to 9 with acute lymphoblastic leukemia, due to receive a stem cell transplant.

The DNA of the CDR3 is TGTGCCAGCAGCTCCCAGAGTAGCGGGCAGGGCATTCAGTACTTC. Its translation: CASSSQSSGQGIQYF. The chain combines TRBV7-2 with TRBJ2-4, with 7 bases lining up with TRBD2. V lost 4 bases to trimming and J lost 9 bases; unmatched junction nucleotides: 12. Germline V gene data show CDR1 as SGHTA and CDR2 as FQGNSA. The CDR3 length is 15 residues.